This is a list of T cell receptor beta chains from one sample in a study of shared T cell receptors in the human thymus. Assay: immunoSEQ multiplex PCR; the TCRdb copy retains only in-frame clones and omits some. The sample holds hundreds of thousands of clones, roughly 88% seen once. A further study also used this sample, focusing on human thymus T cells.

Input material: thymocytes. These receptors were taken from a boy younger than two with a congenital heart defect. CDR3s include the opening cysteine and the closing phenylalanine or tryptophan.

j_call: TRBJ2-7
v_call: TRBV7-9
cdr3_aa: CASSWRQGEYEQYF

j_call: TRBJ1-1
v_call: TRBV18
cdr3_aa: CASSPRTDTEAFF

j_call: TRBJ1-5
v_call: TRBV2
cdr3_aa: CASGKGLVNQPQHF

j_call: NA
v_call: TRBV5-6
cdr3_aa: CASSCRKVQDRSYEQYF

j_call: TRBJ2-3
v_call: TRBV28
cdr3_aa: CASSPGTSGASTDTQYF

j_call: TRBJ1-1
v_call: TRBV4-2
cdr3_aa: CASSQDPSVRAEAFF

j_call: TRBJ1-2
v_call: TRBV5-4
cdr3_aa: CASSQLVPPRSHGYTF

j_call: TRBJ1-2
v_call: TRBV14
cdr3_aa: CASSQDSGVGYGYTF

j_call: TRBJ1-4
v_call: TRBV18
cdr3_aa: CASSLMGGNEKLFF

j_call: TRBJ2-7
v_call: TRBV30
cdr3_aa: CAWSVWGQTPYEQYF

j_call: TRBJ2-7
v_call: TRBV28
cdr3_aa: CASSPPRTEGLAGVRYEQYF

j_call: TRBJ1-1
v_call: TRBV4-1
cdr3_aa: CASSQGSGTEAFF

j_call: TRBJ2-1
v_call: TRBV4-3
cdr3_aa: CASSQEKTSGSDNEQFF

j_call: TRBJ1-2
v_call: TRBV5-1
cdr3_aa: CASSQGTGGIYGYTF

j_call: TRBJ2-3
v_call: TRBV27
cdr3_aa: CASKLNRSTNPDTQYF

j_call: TRBJ2-7
v_call: TRBV28
cdr3_aa: CASSLWTDDEQYF

j_call: TRBJ1-1
v_call: TRBV6-5
cdr3_aa: CASSYSKAGVDTEAFF

j_call: TRBJ2-2
v_call: TRBV10-3
cdr3_aa: CAISEAGLGTGELFF

j_call: TRBJ1-3
v_call: TRBV6-4
cdr3_aa: CASSPQGVKSGNTIYF

j_call: TRBJ2-3
v_call: TRBV9
cdr3_aa: CASSEGRQSSSTDTQYF

j_call: TRBJ2-3
v_call: TRBV19
cdr3_aa: CASRLDPGAPTDTQYF

j_call: TRBJ2-1
v_call: TRBV5-1
cdr3_aa: CASSLSPSEGEQFF

j_call: TRBJ2-7
v_call: TRBV18
cdr3_aa: CASSGTRSYEQYF

j_call: TRBJ2-5
v_call: TRBV29-1
cdr3_aa: CSARGYNQETQYF

j_call: TRBJ1-4
v_call: TRBV7-9
cdr3_aa: CASSFAREEKLFF

j_call: TRBJ1-1
v_call: TRBV5-1
cdr3_aa: CASSSRQTGTNTEAFF

j_call: TRBJ1-1
v_call: TRBV11-2
cdr3_aa: CASSLEIGEAFF

j_call: TRBJ1-4
v_call: TRBV2
cdr3_aa: CASSIYPQEKLFF

j_call: TRBJ1-2
v_call: TRBV19
cdr3_aa: CASAARVGANYGYTF

j_call: TRBJ1-1
v_call: TRBV7-3
cdr3_aa: CASSSKDSTEAFF

j_call: TRBJ2-2
v_call: TRBV7-9
cdr3_aa: CASLSPLGGGHTGELFF

j_call: TRBJ2-5
v_call: TRBV2
cdr3_aa: CASSEIQGTGKFDGTQYF